The present T cell receptor (beta chain) was sequenced within a study of blood T cell repertoires in COVID-19. The V gene's germline CDR1 is SEHNR and CDR2 FQNEAQ (reference sequence). CDR3 length: 15 residues. Trimming left V 4 bases short and J 4 bases short, with 13 bases between. Only in-frame clones appear in the TCRdb table, and some are missing; sequencing was by immunoSEQ multiplex PCR. The table lists around 220,000 clones, 86% of them singletons. The receptor was isolated from a man aged 45-60 years with acute or convalescent COVID-19. Sequencing used peripheral blood. The chain employs TRBV7-9 and TRBJ1-4, with unresolved D. Here the CDR3 reads CASSSMGRFNEKLFF. CDR3 DNA sequence: TGTGCCAGCAGCTCTATGGGGAGATTTAATGAAAAACTGTTTTTT.